This T cell receptor beta chain comes out of a study of T cells in Graves' hyperthyroidism and ophthalmopathy. Amplified TCR beta CDR3 regions derived from RNA transcripts. RT-PCR in the first round (using the HTBI primer set) targeted the TCR CDR3. TCRdb re-analysed the multiplex PCR reads in MiXCR, keeping a single row per CDR3 protein. The sample lists 550,000 to 800,000 distinct CDR3 sequences; about 17% were seen once. The V segment lost 0 bases and the J segment 4 bases; nucleotides outside the gene matches: 11. Germline V gene sequence: CDR1 SGHRS, CDR2 YFSETQ. The CDR3 consists of 17 residues.

V usage is TRBV5-1 and J usage is TRBJ2-7; the match to TRBD2 covers 9 bases. This clonotype was sampled from a young man with Graves' hyperthyroidism. The sample comprised blood. The CDR3 coding sequence is TGCGCCAGCAGCTTGGCCGCCGCTAGCGGGATTGTTTACGAGCAGTACTTC. It codes for CASSLAAASGIVYEQYF. Drawing the rest from reference TRBV5-1 and TRBJ2-7, the complete variable domain is KAGVTQTPRYLIKTRGQQVTLSCSPISGHRSVSWYQQTPGQGLQFLFEYFSETQRNKGNFPGRFSGRQFSNSRSEMNVSTLELGDSALYLCASSLAAASGIVYEQYFGPGTRLTVT.